The rows below give T cell receptor beta chains drawn from one sample of a study of cytomegalovirus exposure and HLA in healthy donors. Data came from immunoSEQ multiplex PCR; TCRdb stores just in-frame clones and leaves some out. The sample lists 95,000 to 100,000 clones, 77% occurring once. Sequencing was performed on PBMCs. These receptors were obtained from a female donor in good health and CMV-seronegative. Both conserved end residues are part of each CDR3. Fields, in order: V gene, D gene, J gene, clone size, CDR3 protein, CDR3 DNA. D genes are given only for firm matches. A clone size is listed for some rows: how often the clone was seen (once, few, many), or a class if it is expanded.

V gene: TRBV6-5
D gene: TRBD1
J gene: TRBJ2-5
clone size: .
CDR3 protein: CASSWTGETQYF
CDR3 DNA: TGTGCCAGCAGCTGGACAGGAGAGACCCAGTACTTC

V gene: TRBV19
D gene: TRBD1
J gene: TRBJ1-2
clone size: .
CDR3 protein: CASRGTGSNYGYTF
CDR3 DNA: TGTGCCAGTAGGGGGACAGGGAGCAACTATGGCTACACCTTC

V gene: TRBV4-1
D gene: TRBD1
J gene: TRBJ2-7
clone size: .
CDR3 protein: CASSPGQMSYEQYF
CDR3 DNA: TGCGCCAGCAGCCCGGGACAGATGTCCTACGAGCAGTACTTC

V gene: TRBV29-1
D gene: .
J gene: TRBJ2-3
clone size: .
CDR3 protein: CSVDRSTDTQYF
CDR3 DNA: TGCAGCGTAGACAGAAGCACAGATACGCAGTATTTT

V gene: TRBV6-5
D gene: .
J gene: TRBJ1-2
clone size: .
CDR3 protein: CASSKDSRDGYTF
CDR3 DNA: TGTGCCAGCAGCAAGGACAGCCGCGATGGCTACACCTTC

V gene: TRBV25-1
D gene: TRBD2
J gene: TRBJ2-1
clone size: .
CDR3 protein: CASSELRGLDNEQFF
CDR3 DNA: TGTGCCAGCAGTGAATTGAGGGGACTAGACAATGAGCAGTTCTTC

V gene: TRBV27
D gene: TRBD1
J gene: TRBJ2-1
clone size: .
CDR3 protein: CASSQFYRTGDYNEQFF
CDR3 DNA: TGTGCCAGCAGTCAATTCTACAGGACAGGGGATTACAATGAGCAGTTCTTC

V gene: TRBV19
D gene: TRBD1
J gene: TRBJ2-3
clone size: .
CDR3 protein: CASKDRGLWSIDTQYF
CDR3 DNA: TGTGCCAGTAAGGACAGGGGGCTATGGTCAATAGATACGCAGTATTTT

V gene: TRBV7-7
D gene: TRBD1
J gene: TRBJ2-1
clone size: .
CDR3 protein: CASSRDRGNEQFF
CDR3 DNA: TGTGCTAGCAGCCGGGACAGGGGCAATGAGCAGTTCTTC

V gene: TRBV7-3
D gene: .
J gene: TRBJ1-1
clone size: .
CDR3 protein: CASSLGGARGEAFF
CDR3 DNA: TGTGCCAGCAGCTTAGGGGGGGCTCGGGGTGAAGCTTTCTTT

V gene: TRBV11-2
D gene: .
J gene: TRBJ2-2
clone size: once
CDR3 protein: CASSLLNTGELFF
CDR3 DNA: TGTGCCAGCAGCCTCCTGAACACCGGGGAGCTGTTTTTT

V gene: TRBV7-3
D gene: TRBD2
J gene: TRBJ2-2
clone size: .
CDR3 protein: CASSPTSGGTGELFF
CDR3 DNA: TGTGCCAGCAGCCCGACTAGCGGGGGGACCGGGGAGCTGTTTTTT

V gene: TRBV30
D gene: TRBD1
J gene: TRBJ1-4
clone size: .
CDR3 protein: CAWSGTGTEATNEKLFF
CDR3 DNA: TGTGCCTGGAGTGGCACCGGGACAGAGGCGACTAATGAAAAACTGTTTTTT

V gene: TRBV29-1
D gene: .
J gene: TRBJ2-1
clone size: few
CDR3 protein: CSVVNQEQFF
CDR3 DNA: TGCAGCGTTGTAAACCAGGAGCAGTTCTTC

V gene: TRBV28
D gene: TRBD2
J gene: TRBJ2-1
clone size: few
CDR3 protein: CASSSPGLAGPYNEQFF
CDR3 DNA: TGTGCCAGCAGTTCCCCCGGACTAGCGGGTCCCTACAATGAGCAGTTCTTC

V gene: TRBV2
D gene: .
J gene: TRBJ1-5
clone size: .
CDR3 protein: CASKEGSSNQPQHF
CDR3 DNA: TGTGCCAGCAAGGAGGGTTCGAGCAATCAGCCCCAGCATTTT

V gene: TRBV27
D gene: TRBD1
J gene: TRBJ1-5
clone size: .
CDR3 protein: CASSLNRGPNQPQHF
CDR3 DNA: TGTGCCAGCAGTTTGAACAGGGGACCGAATCAGCCCCAGCATTTT

V gene: TRBV7-2
D gene: TRBD1
J gene: TRBJ1-1
clone size: .
CDR3 protein: CASSMQDRRNTEAFF
CDR3 DNA: TGTGCCAGCAGCATGCAGGACAGGAGGAACACTGAAGCTTTCTTT

V gene: TRBV11-2
D gene: .
J gene: TRBJ1-3
clone size: .
CDR3 protein: CASSRAPTLNTIYF
CDR3 DNA: TGTGCCAGCAGCCGAGCCCCCACGTTGAACACCATATATTTT

V gene: TRBV5-1
D gene: .
J gene: TRBJ2-3
clone size: .
CDR3 protein: CASSLDQGDTQYF
CDR3 DNA: TGCGCCAGCAGCTTGGACCAGGGAGATACGCAGTATTTT

V gene: TRBV7-6
D gene: .
J gene: TRBJ2-3
clone size: .
CDR3 protein: CASRGKDGTSMADTQYF
CDR3 DNA: TGTGCCAGCAGAGGGAAGGATGGGACTTCAATGGCAGATACGCAGTATTTT

V gene: TRBV5-1
D gene: TRBD2
J gene: TRBJ2-7
clone size: .
CDR3 protein: CASSWDLSTSDLKTYEQYF
CDR3 DNA: TGCGCCAGCAGCTGGGATTTGTCGACTAGCGACTTGAAAACCTACGAGCAGTACTTC

V gene: TRBV6-6
D gene: .
J gene: TRBJ2-2
clone size: .
CDR3 protein: CASSYPISGTGELFF
CDR3 DNA: TGTGCCAGCAGTTACCCCATTAGTGGCACCGGGGAGCTGTTTTTT

V gene: TRBV5-1
D gene: .
J gene: TRBJ1-4
clone size: few
CDR3 protein: CASSLDFLSTASNEKLFF
CDR3 DNA: TGCGCCAGCAGCTTGGATTTTCTTAGTACAGCCAGTAATGAAAAACTGTTTTTT

V gene: TRBV5-6
D gene: .
J gene: TRBJ1-5
clone size: few
CDR3 protein: CASAEGGGNQPQHF
CDR3 DNA: TGTGCCAGTGCGGAGGGAGGGGGCAATCAGCCCCAGCATTTT

V gene: TRBV5-8
D gene: .
J gene: TRBJ1-5
clone size: .
CDR3 protein: CATKNEGGNQPQHF
CDR3 DNA: TGTGCCACAAAAAACGAGGGAGGCAATCAGCCCCAGCATTTT

V gene: TRBV5-1
D gene: TRBD2
J gene: TRBJ2-3
clone size: once
CDR3 protein: CASSIGLVRDTQYF
CDR3 DNA: TGCGCCAGCAGCATAGGACTAGTCCGAGATACGCAGTATTTT

V gene: TRBV5-1
D gene: TRBD2
J gene: TRBJ2-5
clone size: once
CDR3 protein: CASSLAGLVLETQYF
CDR3 DNA: TGCGCCAGCAGCTTGGCCGGACTAGTCTTAGAGACCCAGTACTTC

V gene: TRBV15
D gene: .
J gene: TRBJ2-3
clone size: few
CDR3 protein: CATSGISFPSADTQYF
CDR3 DNA: TGTGCCACCAGCGGTATTAGTTTCCCTTCTGCCGATACGCAGTATTTT

V gene: TRBV28
D gene: TRBD2
J gene: TRBJ2-5
clone size: .
CDR3 protein: CASSLWGRAGWEQYF
CDR3 DNA: TGTGCCAGCAGTTTATGGGGGAGGGCCGGATGGGAGCAGTACTTC

V gene: TRBV6-1
D gene: .
J gene: TRBJ1-4
clone size: .
CDR3 protein: CASSPRDEKLFF
CDR3 DNA: TGTGCCAGCAGTCCCCGGGATGAAAAACTGTTTTTT

V gene: TRBV14
D gene: .
J gene: TRBJ1-1
clone size: .
CDR3 protein: CASSQYGTHNTEAFF
CDR3 DNA: TGTGCCAGCAGCCAATACGGGACACATAACACTGAAGCTTTCTTT

V gene: TRBV4-3
D gene: .
J gene: TRBJ2-7
clone size: .
CDR3 protein: CASSQEEDYEQYF
CDR3 DNA: TGCGCCAGCAGCCAAGAAGAAGACTACGAGCAGTACTTC

V gene: TRBV7-9
D gene: .
J gene: TRBJ2-1
clone size: once
CDR3 protein: CASSSPTSLRSYNEQFF
CDR3 DNA: TGTGCCAGCAGCTCGCCAACCAGTCTCCGCTCCTACAATGAGCAGTTCTTC

V gene: TRBV7-3
D gene: .
J gene: TRBJ2-7
clone size: few
CDR3 protein: CASSLTLGRDSEQYF
CDR3 DNA: TGTGCCAGCAGCTTAACCCTGGGCCGGGACTCCGAGCAGTACTTC

V gene: TRBV6-1
D gene: TRBD2
J gene: TRBJ2-7
clone size: .
CDR3 protein: CASSELEAGGYEQYF
CDR3 DNA: TGTGCCAGCAGTGAATTGGAAGCGGGAGGCTACGAGCAGTACTTC

V gene: TRBV25-1
D gene: .
J gene: TRBJ2-3
clone size: .
CDR3 protein: CASSDLGATDTQYF
CDR3 DNA: TGTGCCAGCAGTGACCTGGGGGCCACAGATACGCAGTATTTT

V gene: TRBV18
D gene: TRBD1
J gene: TRBJ1-6
clone size: once
CDR3 protein: CASSLGQGAYNSPLHF
CDR3 DNA: TGTGCCAGCTCCCTAGGACAGGGAGCCTATAATTCACCCCTCCACTTT

V gene: TRBV5-6
D gene: .
J gene: TRBJ2-5
clone size: .
CDR3 protein: CASSLGAQGETQYF
CDR3 DNA: TGTGCCAGCAGCTTGGGGGCCCAGGGGGAGACCCAGTACTTC

V gene: TRBV6-1
D gene: .
J gene: TRBJ1-5
clone size: .
CDR3 protein: CASSGVGGRSNQPQHF
CDR3 DNA: TGTGCCAGCAGTGGAGTCGGGGGGCGAAGCAATCAGCCCCAGCATTTT

V gene: TRBV4-1
D gene: .
J gene: TRBJ2-7
clone size: .
CDR3 protein: CASSTTPAALLKEQYF
CDR3 DNA: TGCGCCAGCAGCACGACCCCAGCGGCCCTCCTGAAGGAGCAGTACTTC

V gene: TRBV5-6
D gene: .
J gene: TRBJ1-1
clone size: once
CDR3 protein: CASSLRRGEAFF
CDR3 DNA: TGTGCCAGCAGCCTCAGACGGGGTGAAGCTTTCTTT

V gene: TRBV21-1
D gene: .
J gene: TRBJ2-7
clone size: few
CDR3 protein: CASSPVDSGVHEQYF
CDR3 DNA: TGTGCCAGCAGTCCCGTGGATAGCGGGGTCCACGAGCAGTACTTC

V gene: TRBV19
D gene: .
J gene: TRBJ1-5
clone size: few
CDR3 protein: CASNPDRNQPQHF
CDR3 DNA: TGTGCCAGTAACCCCGACAGAAATCAGCCCCAGCATTTT

V gene: TRBV5-6
D gene: TRBD2
J gene: TRBJ2-5
clone size: .
CDR3 protein: CASTFTRLAGGGETQYF
CDR3 DNA: TGTGCCAGCACCTTCACCCGACTAGCGGGAGGAGGAGAGACCCAGTACTTC

V gene: TRBV14
D gene: TRBD1
J gene: TRBJ2-3
clone size: .
CDR3 protein: CASSRDSARDTQYF
CDR3 DNA: TGTGCCAGCAGCCGGGACAGTGCGAGGGATACGCAGTATTTT

V gene: TRBV11-2
D gene: TRBD1
J gene: TRBJ2-7
clone size: .
CDR3 protein: CASSITGGSGEQYF
CDR3 DNA: TGTGCCAGCAGCATTACAGGGGGGTCTGGGGAGCAGTACTTC

V gene: TRBV4-3
D gene: TRBD2
J gene: TRBJ2-1
clone size: .
CDR3 protein: CASSQGAGTSPNEQFF
CDR3 DNA: TGCGCCAGCAGCCAAGGGGCCGGGACTAGTCCAAATGAGCAGTTCTTC

V gene: TRBV5-8
D gene: .
J gene: TRBJ2-2
clone size: few
CDR3 protein: CASSTQGTGDTGELFF
CDR3 DNA: TGTGCCAGCAGCACACAAGGGACGGGGGACACCGGGGAGCTGTTTTTT

V gene: TRBV5-1
D gene: TRBD1
J gene: TRBJ1-1
clone size: few
CDR3 protein: CASSFAMTGRPEAFF
CDR3 DNA: TGCGCCAGCAGCTTTGCCATGACAGGGAGACCTGAAGCTTTCTTT

V gene: TRBV6-5
D gene: .
J gene: TRBJ1-3
clone size: .
CDR3 protein: CASSQRAGGNTIYF
CDR3 DNA: TGTGCCAGCAGTCAGCGGGCAGGGGGAAACACCATATATTTT

V gene: TRBV19
D gene: TRBD1
J gene: TRBJ1-4
clone size: .
CDR3 protein: CASKPQGQNEKLFF
CDR3 DNA: TGTGCCAGTAAACCCCAGGGACAGAATGAAAAACTGTTTTTT